Listed below are T cell receptor beta chains from one sample, sequenced in a study of cytomegalovirus exposure and HLA in healthy donors. Method: immunoSEQ multiplex PCR; TCRdb's copy keeps in-frame clones and lacks some. Of 150,000 to 250,000 clones detected, 70% to 80% appear once; the ten largest clones hold 1.5% to 1.7%. The specimen sequenced was PBMCs. The receptors derive from a girl aged 10 to 17 in good health and CMV-seropositive. Each CDR3 is given with its conserved first and last residue. D genes are given only for firm matches. Part of the rows lack a size; the others show once, few, many or a class for expanded clones.

.	TRBJ2-2	TRBV27	.	CASSLIGFSNTGELFF	TGTGCCAGCAGTTTAATCGGTTTTTCGAACACCGGGGAGCTGTTTTTT
.	TRBJ1-2	TRBV11-2	TRBD1	CASSPRQGAVGYTF	TGTGCCAGCAGCCCCCGACAGGGGGCGGTTGGCTACACCTTC
.	TRBJ2-1	TRBV19	.	CASSLGGTYNEQFF	TGTGCCAGTAGCCTCGGGGGAACCTACAATGAGCAGTTCTTC
.	TRBJ1-1	TRBV7-2	.	CASSFGGMNTEAFF	TGTGCCAGCAGCTTTGGAGGGATGAACACTGAAGCTTTCTTT
.	TRBJ1-1	TRBV9	.	CASSVGGGRNTEAFF	TGTGCCAGCAGCGTAGGGGGGGGTCGGAACACTGAAGCTTTCTTT
.	TRBJ1-2	TRBV28	.	CATTRNGYTF	TGTGCCACGACTAGAAATGGCTACACCTTC
.	TRBJ2-7	TRBV7-9	TRBD2	CASSPGLASDEQYF	TGTGCCAGCAGCCCGGGACTAGCGTCCGACGAGCAGTACTTC
.	TRBJ1-6	TRBV11-2	.	CASTTLYSPLHF	TGTGCCAGCACCACTCTCTATTCACCCCTCCACTTT
.	TRBJ2-3	TRBV10-2	.	CASSPLPDTQYF	TGCGCCAGCAGTCCCCTTCCGGATACGCAGTATTTT
once	TRBJ2-7	TRBV27	TRBD2	CASSSREGISYEQYF	TGTGCCAGCAGTTCCCGGGAGGGTATCTCCTACGAGCAGTACTTC
once	TRBJ2-2	TRBV4-1	TRBD2	CASSQVSGGRVGELFF	TGCGCCAGCAGCCAAGTCAGCGGGGGGCGGGTCGGGGAGCTGTTTTTT
.	TRBJ2-3	TRBV6-6	TRBD1	CASSTGGITDTQYF	TGTGCCAGCAGTACAGGGGGAATAACAGATACGCAGTATTTT
few	TRBJ2-3	TRBV6-1	TRBD2	CASSEAGGGADTQYF	TGTGCCAGCAGTGAGGCTGGCGGGGGAGCAGATACGCAGTATTTT
.	TRBJ2-1	TRBV9	TRBD2	CASSVEAGGPVNEQFF	TGTGCCAGCAGCGTAGAGGCGGGGGGGCCGGTCAATGAGCAGTTCTTC
.	TRBJ2-1	TRBV19	.	CASSIGGGRDTYNEQFF	TGTGCCAGTAGTATAGGGGGGGGACGGGACACCTACAATGAGCAGTTCTTC
.	TRBJ2-2	TRBV9	.	CASSVGGPGELFF	TGTGCCAGCAGCGTAGGGGGCCCCGGGGAGCTGTTTTTT
.	TRBJ1-5	TRBV5-3	TRBD1	CARPKDRGLSQPQHF	TGTGCCAGACCCAAAGACAGGGGGCTGAGTCAGCCCCAGCATTTT